The 13 T cell receptor beta chains reported below all come from one sample, sequenced in a study of cytomegalovirus exposure and HLA in healthy donors. A multiplex PCR was run with 60 Vbeta primers and 13 Jbeta primers. Only in-frame clones appear in the TCRdb table, and some are missing; sequencing was by immunoSEQ multiplex PCR. The profile covers approximately 110,000 clones, with around 79% appearing a single time and around 4.5% taken by the ten largest. The sequencing sample was made of PBMCs. All receptors derive from a woman aged 40 to 50 in good health and CMV-seronegative.

The V and J genes are TRBV30 and TRBJ2-7; D might be TRBD2 (5 bases). V gave up 0 bases and J gave up 7 bases, with 13 bases separating them. CDR3 size: 13 residues. CDR1 and CDR2 from the germline V gene are GTSNPN and SVGIG (reference sequence). Here the CDR3 DNA reads TGTGCCTGGAGTGTATACGGGATTGGGGAGCAGTACTTC. Amino acids: CAWSVYGIGEQYF.

This rearrangement joins TRBV4-3 to TRBJ2-7; TRBD1 is a possible D gene (5 bases). V was cut by 0 bases and J by 6 bases, with 15 bases left in between. The CDR3 totals 15 residues. CDR1 is LGHNA and CDR2 is YSLEER in the germline V gene. The CDR3 region is CASSQDIRVSTEQYF. In DNA form, the CDR3 reads TGCGCCAGCAGCCAAGATATCAGGGTCAGCACCGAGCAGTACTTC.

This clone was counted only a few times. The chain is built from TRBV6-6 and TRBJ2-5, with 10 bases that match TRBD2. Trimming at V came to 6 bases and at J to 5 bases, leaving 9 bases not matched to a gene. This CDR3 is 15 amino acids long. Germline V lookup: CDR1 MNHNY, CDR2 SVGAGI (reference sequence). The DNA of the CDR3 is TGTGCCAGCAGCCCCGGGGTAGCGGGGGGTGAGACCCAGTACTTC. It is translated as CASSPGVAGGETQYF.

This rearrangement joins TRBV7-8 to TRBJ2-5; 8 nucleotides line up with TRBD2. The J segment lost 5 bases and the V segment lost 5 bases, leaving 10 bases of the junction unmatched. Germline V gene data show CDR1 as SGHVS and CDR2 as FQNEAQ. This CDR3 has 15 residues. CDR3 in amino acids: CASSPPGLGLETQYF. CDR3 in DNA: TGTGCCAGCAGCCCCCCGGGACTAGGGTTGGAGACCCAGTACTTC.

DNA of the CDR3: TGTGCCAGCAGCCGAGGTACGGGGAGCTCCTACAATGAGCAGTTCTTC. Translated, it gives CASSRGTGSSYNEQFF. The V and J genes are TRBV11-2 and TRBJ2-1; tentatively, D is TRBD2 (5 bases). The CDR3 consists of 16 residues. Between the trimmed V and J ends, which lost 5 bases and 0 bases, there was a span of 14 bases. Looked up from germline, CDR1 is SGHAT and CDR2 is FQNNGV. The entire variable domain, with the rest obtained from reference TRBV11-2 and TRBJ2-1, is as follows: EAGVAQSPRYKIIEKRQSVAFWCNPISGHATLYWYQQILGQGPKLLIQFQNNGVVDDSQLPKDRFSAERLKGVDSTLKIQPAKLEDSAVYLCASSRGTGSSYNEQFFGPGTRLTVL.

This clone showed up just a few times. J is TRBJ2-5 and V is TRBV6-4; D possibly corresponds to TRBD2 (6 bases). V lost 5 bases to trimming and J lost 2 bases, with 9 bases between them. The germline V gene has CDR1 MRHNA and CDR2 SNTAGT. This CDR3 spans 13 amino acids. CDR3 coding DNA: TGTGCCAGCAGTCGGACTATACAAGAGACCCAGTACTTC. Translation: CASSRTIQETQYF.

The chain has TRBV15 and TRBJ2-7; TRBD1 matches at 7 bases. The CDR3 totals 15 residues. Germline CDR1 is LNHNV and CDR2 is YYDKDF (reference sequence). J gave up 1 base and V 5 bases, and 8 bases lay outside the gene matches. CDR3 amino acids: CATSLGTVSSYEQYF. The CDR3, as DNA: TGTGCCACCAGCTTAGGGACAGTATCTTCCTACGAGCAGTACTTC.

This clone was observed a handful of times. The chain has TRBV13 and TRBJ1-5, with unresolved D. V lost 6 bases to trimming and J lost 9 bases, with 15 bases between them. Germline V CDR1 and CDR2: PRHDT, FYEKMQ (reference sequence). This CDR3 has 13 residues. The CDR3, as DNA: TGTGCCAGCAGTTCCGGCGGGCTCGGGCCCCAGCATTTT. Translating gives CASSSGGLGPQHF.

This clone was seen more than once but under ten times. This CDR3 reads CASSFKQGRNNEQFF. The CDR3 bases are TGTGCCAGCAGCTTCAAACAGGGAAGAAACAATGAGCAGTTCTTC. The V and J genes are TRBV5-8 and TRBJ2-1; a possible D gene is TRBD1 (6 bases). This CDR3 comprises 15 residues. V was shortened by 2 bases and J by 5 bases, with 14 bases between the two germline ends. CDR1 and CDR2 (germline): SGHTS, YDEGEE.

V usage is TRBV7-8 and J usage is TRBJ1-1; TRBD1 matches 9 bases. This CDR3 spans 17 amino acids. The germline V gene has CDR1 SGHVS and CDR2 FQNEAQ. V lost 6 bases and J lost 0; bases outside the gene matches: 11. The CDR3 DNA reads as TGTGCCAGCAGTAGATACAGGGGGCGTCAAATGAACACTGAAGCTTTCTTT. This gives the protein CASSRYRGRQMNTEAFF. The whole variable domain, remainder taken from reference TRBV7-8 and TRBJ1-1, is GAGVSQSPRYKVAKRGQDVALRCDPISGHVSLFWYQQALGQGPEFLTYFQNEAQLDKSGLPSDRFFAERPEGSVSTLKIQRTQQEDSAVYLCASSRYRGRQMNTEAFFGQGTRLTVV.

A few counts support this clone. The V call is TRBV6-1, the J call TRBJ1-6; D unresolved. The ends were cut back, 2 bases at V and 7 bases at J, with 12 bases in the middle. Germline CDR1 and CDR2: MNHNS and SASEGT. The CDR3 loop spans 15 amino acids. The CDR3, as DNA: TGTGCCAGCAGTGAATATGAGGGAGGAAATTCACCCCTCCACTTT. Its protein is CASSEYEGGNSPLHF.

The rearrangement joins TRBV10-3 to TRBJ2-3, with 12 nucleotides matching TRBD2. This CDR3 is built from 15 residues. Germline CDR1 and CDR2: ENHRY and SYGVKD. Losses at the gene ends were 7 bases for V and 6 bases for J; bases not matched to a gene: 8. The CDR3 spells CAINKLAGGNDTQYF. The CDR3 nucleotides are TGTGCCATCAATAAACTAGCGGGAGGAAACGATACGCAGTATTTT.

This rearrangement joins TRBV2 to TRBJ1-2; TRBD1 aligns across 10 bases. Trimming took 6 bases from V and 6 from J; bases not matched to a gene: 7. CDR1 is SNHLY and CDR2 is FYNNEI in the germline V gene. The CDR3 totals 14 residues. The DNA for the CDR3 is TGTGCCAGCAGGGGGGGACAGGGGTCACATGGCTACACCTTC. Translation: CASRGGQGSHGYTF. The variable domain in full, completed from reference TRBV2 and TRBJ1-2, reads EPEVTQTPSHQVTQMGQEVILRCVPISNHLYFYWYRQILGQKVEFLVSFYNNEISEKSEIFDDQFSVERPDGSNFTLKIRSTKLEDSAMYFCASRGGQGSHGYTFGSGTRLTVV.